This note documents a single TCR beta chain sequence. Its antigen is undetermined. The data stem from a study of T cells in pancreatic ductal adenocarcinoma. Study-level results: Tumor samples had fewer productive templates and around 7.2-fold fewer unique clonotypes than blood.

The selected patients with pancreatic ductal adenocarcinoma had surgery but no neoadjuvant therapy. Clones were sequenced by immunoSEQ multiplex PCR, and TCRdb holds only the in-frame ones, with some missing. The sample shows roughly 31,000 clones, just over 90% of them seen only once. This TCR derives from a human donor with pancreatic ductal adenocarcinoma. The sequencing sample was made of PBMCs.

CDR3 in DNA: TGCGCCAGCAGCTTGGACAGCTCTGGGGCCAACGTCCTGACTTTC. Encoded protein: CASSLDSSGANVLTF. The chain combines TRBV5-1 with TRBJ2-6; the D is unclear. Germline V gene lookup returns CDR1 SGHRS and CDR2 YFSETQ. This CDR3 has 15 amino acids. V dropped 0 bases and J dropped 0 bases, with 4 bases sitting between them.